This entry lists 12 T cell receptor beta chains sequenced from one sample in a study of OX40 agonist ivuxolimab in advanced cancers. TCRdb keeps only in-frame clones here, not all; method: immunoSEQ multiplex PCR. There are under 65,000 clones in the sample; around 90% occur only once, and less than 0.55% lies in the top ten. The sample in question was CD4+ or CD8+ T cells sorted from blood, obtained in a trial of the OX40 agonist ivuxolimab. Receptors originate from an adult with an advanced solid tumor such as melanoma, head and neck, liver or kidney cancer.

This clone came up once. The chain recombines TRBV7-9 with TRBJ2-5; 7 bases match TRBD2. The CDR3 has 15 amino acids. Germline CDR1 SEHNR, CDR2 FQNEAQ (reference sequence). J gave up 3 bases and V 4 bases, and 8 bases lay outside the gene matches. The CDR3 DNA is TGTGCCAGCAGCTCTGGGGGGGAGAGGAAAGAGACCCAGTACTTC. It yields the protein CASSSGGERKETQYF.

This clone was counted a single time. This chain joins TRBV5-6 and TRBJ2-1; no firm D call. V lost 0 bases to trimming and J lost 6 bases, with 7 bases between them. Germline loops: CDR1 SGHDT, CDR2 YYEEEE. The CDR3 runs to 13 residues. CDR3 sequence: CASSLGRRNEQFF. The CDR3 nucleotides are TGTGCCAGCAGCTTGGGGCGGCGCAATGAGCAGTTCTTC.

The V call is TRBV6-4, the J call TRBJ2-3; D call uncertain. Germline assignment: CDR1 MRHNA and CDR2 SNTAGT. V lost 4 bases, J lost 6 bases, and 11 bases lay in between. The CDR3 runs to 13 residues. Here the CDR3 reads CASSGQPGDTQYF. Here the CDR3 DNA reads TGTGCCAGCAGTGGGCAGCCCGGGGATACGCAGTATTTT.

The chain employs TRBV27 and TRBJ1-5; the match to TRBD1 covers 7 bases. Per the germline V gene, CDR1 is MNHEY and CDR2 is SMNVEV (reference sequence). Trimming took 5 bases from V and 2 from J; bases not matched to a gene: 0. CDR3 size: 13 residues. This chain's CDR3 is CASSGTGNQPQHF. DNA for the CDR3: TGTGCCAGCAGTGGGACAGGCAATCAGCCCCAGCATTTT.

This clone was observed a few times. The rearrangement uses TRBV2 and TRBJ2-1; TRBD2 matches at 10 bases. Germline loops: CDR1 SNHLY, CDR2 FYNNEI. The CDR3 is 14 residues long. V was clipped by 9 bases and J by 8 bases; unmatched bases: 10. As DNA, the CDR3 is TGTGCCAGTCGATCTAGCGGGAGATGGGATGAGCAGTTCTTC. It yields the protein CASRSSGRWDEQFF.

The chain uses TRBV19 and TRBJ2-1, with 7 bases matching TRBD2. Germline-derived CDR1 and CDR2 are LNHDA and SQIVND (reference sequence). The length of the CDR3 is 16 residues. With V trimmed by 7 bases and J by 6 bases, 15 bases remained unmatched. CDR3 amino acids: CASTGLTSRSTNEQFF. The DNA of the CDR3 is TGTGCCAGTACCGGGCTGACTAGCAGGTCGACCAATGAGCAGTTCTTC.

The CDR3 DNA reads as TGTGCCAGCGGGGGGACTAGCGGGGGCACCGGGGAGCTGTTTTTT. It encodes CASGGTSGGTGELFF. The chain couples TRBV2 to TRBJ2-2, with 14 bases identical to TRBD2. The length of the CDR3 is 15 residues. Germline V gene data show CDR1 as SNHLY and CDR2 as FYNNEI. The trim removed 8 bases at V and 4 bases at J, leaving 3 bases unmatched.

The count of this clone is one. The CDR3: CASSDQGTNQPQHF. The DNA for the CDR3 is TGCGCCAGCAGTGATCAGGGGACGAATCAGCCCCAGCATTTT. The chain couples TRBV10-2 to TRBJ1-5; tentative D call: TRBD1 (6 bases). CDR1 and CDR2 from the germline V gene are WSHSY and SAAADI. Trimming left V 3 bases short and J 4 bases short, with 10 bases between. The CDR3 loop spans 14 amino acids.

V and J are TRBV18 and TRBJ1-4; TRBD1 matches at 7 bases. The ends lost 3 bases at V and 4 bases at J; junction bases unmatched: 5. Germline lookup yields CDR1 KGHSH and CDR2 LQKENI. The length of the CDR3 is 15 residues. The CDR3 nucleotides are TGTGCCAGCTCACCTCCGGGACAGCTTAATGAAAAACTGTTTTTT. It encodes CASSPPGQLNEKLFF. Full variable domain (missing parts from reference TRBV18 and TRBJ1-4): NAGVMQNPRHLVRRRGQEARLRCSPMKGHSHVYWYRQLPEEGLKFMVYLQKENIIDESGMPKERFSAEFPKEGPSILRIQQVVRGDSAAYFCASSPPGQLNEKLFFGSGTQLSVL.

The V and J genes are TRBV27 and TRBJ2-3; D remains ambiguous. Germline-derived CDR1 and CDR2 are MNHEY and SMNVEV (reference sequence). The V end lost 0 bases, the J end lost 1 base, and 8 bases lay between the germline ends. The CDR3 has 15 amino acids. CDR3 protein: CASSLSYRRTDTQYF. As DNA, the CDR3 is TGTGCCAGCAGTTTATCGTACAGACGCACAGATACGCAGTATTTT.

The CDR3: CASGTRGQATEAFF. The CDR3 bases are TGTGCTAGTGGTACAAGAGGACAGGCCACTGAAGCTTTCTTT. The J gene is TRBJ1-1, the V gene TRBV12-5, with 7 bases aligning to TRBD1. The CDR3 covers 14 residues. The V gene end was trimmed by 5 bases and the J gene end by 4 bases; junction bases not matched to a gene: 7. Germline V gene sequence: CDR1 LGHNT, CDR2 FRNRAP. The full variable domain, rest sourced from reference TRBV12-5 and TRBJ1-1, is DARVTQTPRHKVTEMGQEVTMRCQPILGHNTVFWYRQTMMQGLELLAYFRNRAPLDDSGMPKDRFSAEMPDATLATLKIQPSEPRDSAVYFCASGTRGQATEAFFGQGTRLTVV.

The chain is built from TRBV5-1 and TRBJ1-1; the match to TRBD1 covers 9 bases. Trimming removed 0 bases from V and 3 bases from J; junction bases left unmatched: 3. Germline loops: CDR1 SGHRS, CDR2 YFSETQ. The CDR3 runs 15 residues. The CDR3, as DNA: TGCGCCAGCAGCTTGGGGACAGGGGAGGACACTGAAGCTTTCTTT. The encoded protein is CASSLGTGEDTEAFF.